This T cell receptor (beta chain) originates from a study of blood T cell repertoires in COVID-19. Across the whole study: Material from acute and convalescent COVID-19 was sourced from the United States, Italy and Spain. Sources were T cells, B-cell-depleted T cells, or PBMCs; the material itself was cDNA or gDNA.

In the original analysis: Counts of nucleated cells, estimated from reference gene primer amplification, were obtained. Sequencing was performed with immunoSEQ multiplex PCR; in TCRdb, only in-frame clones are kept and a portion is missing. V, J and clone size reflect that table, while D and trimming were determined from the DNA. Among more than 110,000 clones listed, approximately 79% were seen once. Trimming cost V 7 bases and J 4 bases, with 9 bases left between them. The germline gives CDR1 DFQATT, CDR2 SNEGSKA (reference sequence). The CDR3 totals 11 residues. This clone was detected once. The specimen was peripheral blood. This chain joins TRBV20-1 and TRBJ2-3, with a possible D match to TRBD2 (5 bases). The TCR originated in a man aged 55-75 years with acute or convalescent COVID-19. The CDR3 nucleotides read TGCAGTGTTGGGAGCGCAGATACGCAGTATTTT. This gives the protein CSVGSADTQYF.